This T cell receptor (beta chain) was captured in a study of vaccination and CD4 T cells after COVID-19. Study-wide points: Researchers looked at relatively few convalescent patients and had no early post-infection timepoints.

Trimming left V 1 base short and J 1 base short, with 13 bases between. The CDR3 covers 15 residues. In germline, CDR1 is DFQATT, CDR2 SNEGSKA (reference sequence). With the Oncomine TCR Beta short-read assay, DNA from cultured CD4+ T cells was sequenced. MiXCR was run by TCRdb on the PCR reads, yielding one entry per CDR3 protein. This sample carries over 14,000 distinct CDR3 sequences, approximately 57% of them seen once, and the ten largest clones take 10%. This clonotype has only a few counts. Its antigen is currently unknown. Treatment denoted: roughly 10-day PBMC culture with coronavirus spike peptide pools or control peptides (ViraFEST assay). Every well contained around 2.2 million PBMCs, which were grown with around 10 IU/ml IL-2 and 10 ug/ml peptide pools.

The source is a human donor who had recovered from COVID-19. The chain links TRBV20-1 to TRBJ1-1; no clear D gene. The sample was CD4+ T cells from blood, cultured in vitro. CDR3 in DNA: TGCAGTGCTAGAGGGGGAGGGATATCGAACACTGAAGCTTTCTTT. It translates to CSARGGGISNTEAFF.